Shown below are 28 T cell receptor beta chains from a single sample sequenced in a study of blood T cell repertoires in COVID-19 (TCRdb year 2020). Library generation was performed with the immunoSEQ multiplex PCR assay. TCRdb holds this immuneACCESS table with in-frame rearrangements only. Some clones are missing; in checked studies, unresolved V genes explain under half, and the rest has no known cause. The sample table records about 89,000 clones; about two thirds of these occur just once. Roughly 14% of the sample goes to the ten largest clones. Sample: peripheral blood. The receptors here all came from a woman of 80 years or more with acute or convalescent COVID-19.

This chain links TRBV19 with TRBJ1-4; weak D call: TRBD1 (6 bases). V was trimmed by 5 bases and J by 7 bases, leaving 11 bases between them. Germline CDR1 LNHDA, CDR2 SQIVND (reference sequence). This CDR3 has 13 residues. CDR3 bases: TGTGCCAGTAGTTGGGGGCAAGGTGAAAAACTGTTTTTT. This sequence encodes CASSWGQGEKLFF.

V and J are TRBV23-1 and TRBJ2-2, with 9 bases matching TRBD1. TRBV23-1 falls under the ORF class, with uncertain function. Germline trimming cut 0 bases from V and 6 bases from J; bases unmatched to any gene: 14. The CDR3 has 19 residues. For the CDR3, the DNA is TGCGCCAGCAGTCAATCGAAGCCCTGGGACAGGGAGCGGGCCGGGGAGCTGTTTTTT. This gives the protein CASSQSKPWDRERAGELFF.

In DNA, the CDR3 is TGTGCCATCAGACGATGGGACAGCCCCGGGGGCTACACCTTC. Residues: CAIRRWDSPGGYTF. This chain uses TRBV10-3 with TRBJ1-2, with 7 bases matching TRBD1. This CDR3 region has 14 residues. Unmatched junction bases numbered 12, after V lost 6 bases and J lost 8 bases. In germline, CDR1 is ENHRY, CDR2 SYGVKD.

This clone is a singleton in its sample. V usage is TRBV19 and J usage is TRBJ2-6, with 10 bases matching TRBD1. Trimming removed 6 bases from V and 0 bases from J; junction bases left unmatched: 11. The CDR3 loop spans 19 amino acids. Germline V gene lookup returns CDR1 LNHDA and CDR2 SQIVND (reference sequence). The CDR3 protein is CASSSVRDRGHSGANVLTF. CDR3 DNA: TGTGCCAGTAGCTCCGTCCGGGACAGGGGACACTCTGGGGCCAACGTCCTGACTTTC.

In its sample, this clone was seen a few times. V usage is TRBV15 and J usage is TRBJ1-6; weak D call: TRBD1 (5 bases). CDR3 length equals 15 residues. Germline loops: CDR1 LNHNV, CDR2 YYDKDF (reference sequence). V shed 1 base and J shed 7 bases, with 11 bases lying between them. The CDR3: CATSRGRGENSPLHF. The CDR3 region has the DNA TGTGCCACCAGCAGAGGGCGGGGGGAGAATTCACCCCTCCACTTT.

The genes are TRBV6-1 and TRBJ1-2; D ambiguous. Germline CDR1 and CDR2: MNHNS and SASEGT. The germline V and J ends were trimmed by 1 base and 4 bases, with 10 bases remaining between them. The CDR3 runs to 14 residues. CDR3 DNA sequence: TGTGCCAGCAGTGAAGGAGGGTCCCTCTATGGCTACACCTTC. Translating it yields CASSEGGSLYGYTF.

CDR3 sequence (DNA): TGTGCCAGCAGCGGGGGACTAGCGGGGGGCCTCGATACGCAGTATTTT. Amino acids: CASSGGLAGGLDTQYF. The chain links TRBV9 to TRBJ2-3, with 15 positions matching TRBD2. This CDR3 spans 16 amino acids. Per germline, CDR1 SGDLS and CDR2 YYNGEE. With 3 bases clipped from V and 6 bases from J, the junction kept 5 bases outside the gene matches.

This rearrangement joins TRBV14 to TRBJ1-2; TRBD1 is a possible D gene (6 bases). CDR3 length equals 15 residues. Germline lookup yields CDR1 SGHDN and CDR2 FVKESK. Trimming took off 1 base at V and 5 bases at J, with 14 bases between the two ends. This CDR3 is CASSQGTWDMYGYTF. In DNA, the CDR3 is TGTGCCAGCAGCCAAGGGACATGGGACATGTATGGCTACACCTTC.

This clone turned up a few times. This chain links TRBV3-1 (or the pseudogene TRBV3-2) with TRBJ1-2; maybe TRBD1 (5 bases). Germline lookup yields CDR1 LGHDT and CDR2 YNNKEL (reference sequence). CDR3 length: 13 amino acids. V lost 5 bases and J 3 bases, leaving 10 bases between the germline ends. In DNA form, the CDR3 reads TGTGCCAGCAGCTTGGGGGGAGACTATGGCTACACCTTC. Encoded protein: CASSLGGDYGYTF.

The chain joins TRBV30 to TRBJ1-5; 10 bases map to TRBD1. From germline, CDR1 is GTSNPN and CDR2 SVGIG (reference sequence). The CDR3 is 16 amino acids. J lost 2 bases, V lost 3 bases, and 7 bases had no gene match. The CDR3 loop reads CAWSPRDRGRNQPQHF. As DNA, the CDR3 is TGTGCCTGGAGCCCCCGGGACAGGGGACGCAATCAGCCCCAGCATTTT.

The chain is built from TRBV5-1 and TRBJ1-6, with no clear D. Germline CDR1 and CDR2: SGHRS and YFSETQ. The V end was cut by 0 bases, the J end by 0 bases, with 19 bases between. This CDR3 is built from 20 residues. This CDR3 is CASSLDLYTAGSSYNSPLHF. The CDR3 region has the DNA TGCGCCAGCAGCTTGGATCTCTATACAGCTGGAAGCTCCTATAATTCACCCCTCCACTTT.

A single count supports this clone. V usage is TRBV7-2 and J usage is TRBJ1-2; D call uncertain. This CDR3 spans 13 amino acids. Germline lookup yields CDR1 SGHTA and CDR2 FQGNSA. Trimming shortened V by 5 bases and J by 5 bases, and 12 bases separated the two germline ends. The CDR3 DNA reads as TGTGCCAGCAGCCCTAAAGTGTCTTATGGCTACACCTTC. This gives the protein CASSPKVSYGYTF.

The chain has TRBV18 and TRBJ1-1; 10 bases fit TRBD1. The J segment lost 1 base and the V segment lost 6 bases, leaving 2 bases of the junction unmatched. This CDR3 region has 14 residues. Germline loops: CDR1 KGHSH, CDR2 LQKENI. CDR3 sequence reads: CASSRQGANTEAFF. CDR3 nucleotide sequence: TGTGCCAGCTCCCGACAGGGGGCGAACACTGAAGCTTTCTTT. Full variable domain (missing parts from reference TRBV18 and TRBJ1-1): NAGVMQNPRHLVRRRGQEARLRCSPMKGHSHVYWYRQLPEEGLKFMVYLQKENIIDESGMPKERFSAEFPKEGPSILRIQQVVRGDSAAYFCASSRQGANTEAFFGQGTRLTVV.

A few counts support this clone. The rearrangement joins TRBV27 to TRBJ1-2; TRBD1 matches 7 bases. J gave up 3 bases and V 3 bases, and 16 bases lay outside the gene matches. CDR1 and CDR2 (germline): MNHEY, SMNVEV (reference sequence). The CDR3 loop spans 18 amino acids. This chain's CDR3 is CASSLDGTAYLWDYGYTF. The CDR3 nucleotides read TGTGCCAGCAGTTTGGACGGGACAGCTTATCTGTGGGACTATGGCTACACCTTC.

This clone was found a few times. V is TRBV5-4 and J is TRBJ2-1; 14 nucleotides match TRBD2. Unmatched junction bases numbered 5, after V lost 4 bases and J lost 8 bases. Germline V gene lookup returns CDR1 SGHNT and CDR2 YYREEE (reference sequence). The CDR3 is 15 residues long. CDR3 DNA: TGTGCCAGCAGCGGTGGACTAGCGGGGGGTTATGAGCAGTTCTTC. Residues: CASSGGLAGGYEQFF. The entire variable domain, with the rest obtained from reference TRBV5-4 and TRBJ2-1, is as follows: ETGVTQSPTHLIKTRGQQVTLRCSSQSGHNTVSWYQQALGQGPQFIFQYYREEENGRGNFPPRFSGLQFPNYSSELNVNALELDDSALYLCASSGGLAGGYEQFFGPGTRLTVL.

The chain joins TRBV5-4 to TRBJ1-1; D unclear. The germline CDR1 and CDR2 sequences are SGHNT and YYREEE (reference sequence). Trimming shortened V by 0 bases and J by 4 bases, and 19 bases separated the two germline ends. The CDR3 spans 17 residues. The CDR3 here is CASSLGMAGQSATEAFF. CDR3 in DNA: TGTGCCAGCAGCTTGGGTATGGCAGGTCAATCGGCCACTGAAGCTTTCTTT.

The J gene is TRBJ2-7, the V gene TRBV7-9; D perhaps matches TRBD1 (5 bases). The germline V gene encodes CDR1 SEHNR and CDR2 FQNEAQ (reference sequence). This CDR3 region has 12 residues. Trimming shortened V by 1 base and J by 5 bases, and 6 bases separated the two germline ends. CDR3 residues: CASSLVGDEQYF. DNA for the CDR3: TGTGCCAGCAGCTTAGTAGGGGACGAGCAGTACTTC.

Remarks on this clone: Other DNA sequences within the sample encode an identical CDR3. V and J are TRBV10-3 and TRBJ2-5; 11 positions agree with TRBD2. The germline gives CDR1 ENHRY, CDR2 SYGVKD. The CDR3 is 14 residues long. Trimming at V came to 6 bases and at J to 2 bases, leaving 2 bases not matched to a gene. CDR3 sequence reads: CAISLAGGQETQYF. The CDR3 DNA reads TGTGCCATCAGCCTAGCGGGGGGACAAGAGACCCAGTACTTC.

This clone was recorded only once. V and J are TRBV7-9 and TRBJ1-2, with 9 nucleotides matching TRBD1. The CDR3 is made up of 15 amino acids. J was trimmed by 0 bases and V by 5 bases; bases with no gene match: 4. The germline V gene has CDR1 SEHNR and CDR2 FQNEAQ (reference sequence). The DNA of the CDR3 is TGTGCCAGCAGCCCGCGGGACAGGGCTAACTATGGCTACACCTTC. Translated, it gives CASSPRDRANYGYTF.

This chain uses TRBV9 with TRBJ2-3, with 7 bases identical to TRBD2. The CDR3 extends over 17 amino acids. V was clipped by 0 bases and J by 4 bases; unmatched bases: 11. Germline lookup yields CDR1 SGDLS and CDR2 YYNGEE. The DNA for the CDR3 is TGTGCCAGCAGCGTAGCTCCCCAGCGGGGAGATTCAGATACGCAGTATTTT. Its protein is CASSVAPQRGDSDTQYF.

This clone was seen more than once but under ten times. The CDR3 DNA follows: TGTGCCAGCAGCTTAGTGTCTGTCGGGAGCTCTGGAAACACCATATATTTT. This translates into CASSLVSVGSSGNTIYF. The chain links TRBV7-6 to TRBJ1-3; D not certain. The V gene's germline CDR1 is SGHVS and CDR2 FNYEAQ. The CDR3 runs 17 residues. Trimming pared 1 base from V and 0 bases from J, leaving 13 bases between.

The chain is built from TRBV2 and TRBJ1-2, with no clear D. Germline CDR1 and CDR2: SNHLY and FYNNEI. Deletions cut 8 bases from V and 6 bases from J, with 16 bases between. This CDR3 spans 13 amino acids. The CDR3 DNA reads as TGTGCCAGCGGGGAGGAAGGCGGCCATGGCTACACCTTC. Translated: CASGEEGGHGYTF. Full variable domain (remainder filled in from reference TRBV2 and TRBJ1-2): EPEVTQTPSHQVTQMGQEVILRCVPISNHLYFYWYRQILGQKVEFLVSFYNNEISEKSEIFDDQFSVERPDGSNFTLKIRSTKLEDSAMYFCASGEEGGHGYTFGSGTRLTVV.

This clone has more than one count but fewer than ten. This chain connects TRBV6-4 to TRBJ1-2, with D possibly matching TRBD1 (6 bases). The CDR3 contains 15 residues. CDR1 is MRHNA and CDR2 is SNTAGT in the germline V gene. Trimming took 6 bases from V and 0 from J, leaving 14 bases between them. The CDR3 DNA is TGTGCCAGCAGCCCAGGGGCCACTACTAACTATGGCTACACCTTC. This sequence encodes CASSPGATTNYGYTF.

CDR3 sequence (DNA): TGTGCCAGCAGCCTACTGAGGGACACTGAAGCTTTCTTT. It is translated as CASSLLRDTEAFF. This chain joins TRBV7-3 and TRBJ1-1; D is uncertain. CDR1 is SGHTA, CDR2 FQGTGA, per germline. The CDR3 is 13 amino acids. The V end lost 5 bases, the J end lost 3 bases, and 10 bases lay between the germline ends. The entire variable domain, with the rest obtained from reference TRBV7-3 and TRBJ1-1, is as follows: GAGVSQTPSNKVTEKGKYVELRCDPISGHTALYWYRQSLGQGPEFLIYFQGTGAADDSGLPNDRFFAVRPEGSVSTLKIQRTERGDSAVYLCASSLLRDTEAFFGQGTRLTVV.

Comments on this clone: Other DNA sequences within the sample encode an identical CDR3. The CDR3 reads CASSLGLAYTDTQYF. Written as DNA, the CDR3 is TGTGCCAGCAGCCTTGGACTAGCCTACACAGATACGCAGTATTTT. The rearrangement links TRBV7-2 to TRBJ2-3; 8 nucleotides line up with TRBD2. J lost 2 bases, V lost 5 bases, and 6 bases had no gene match. The CDR3 totals 15 residues. Germline V lookup: CDR1 SGHTA, CDR2 FQGNSA.

The chain has TRBV18 and TRBJ1-6; D uncertain. V dropped 1 base and J dropped 5 bases, with 12 bases sitting between them. The CDR3 totals 16 residues. Germline lookup yields CDR1 KGHSH and CDR2 LQKENI. CDR3 bases: TGTGCCAGCTCACCACGTATGAGTACAGATAATTCACCCCTCCACTTT. This translates into CASSPRMSTDNSPLHF.

The chain couples TRBV10-3 to TRBJ2-1, with 15 bases identical to TRBD2. V was pared by 4 bases and J by 7 bases, with 8 bases of the junction left unmatched. Germline assignment: CDR1 ENHRY and CDR2 SYGVKD. There are 17 residues in the CDR3. CDR3 sequence reads: CAISGTSGGALRNEQFF. In DNA form, the CDR3 reads TGTGCCATCAGTGGGACTAGCGGGGGGGCCCTCCGAAATGAGCAGTTCTTC.

In its sample, this clone was seen once. The chain has TRBV5-6 and TRBJ2-5; D unclear. Trimming pared 0 bases from V and 2 bases from J, leaving 8 bases between. Germline assignment: CDR1 SGHDT and CDR2 YYEEEE. This CDR3 spans 14 amino acids. The CDR3 DNA reads as TGTGCCAGCAGCTTGGGGGCGAGACAAGAGACCCAGTACTTC. The encoded protein is CASSLGARQETQYF.